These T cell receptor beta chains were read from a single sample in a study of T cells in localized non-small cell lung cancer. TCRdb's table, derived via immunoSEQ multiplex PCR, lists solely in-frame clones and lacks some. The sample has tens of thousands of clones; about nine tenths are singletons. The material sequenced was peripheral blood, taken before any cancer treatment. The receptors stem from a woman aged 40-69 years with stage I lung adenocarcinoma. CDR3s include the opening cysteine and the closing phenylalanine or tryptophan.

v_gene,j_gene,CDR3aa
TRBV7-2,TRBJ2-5,CASSPDRDGETQYF
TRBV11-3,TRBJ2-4,CASSSRRQGQNIQYF
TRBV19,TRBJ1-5,CASSIRRQGVGHQPQHF
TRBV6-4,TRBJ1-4,CASSDLASGLNSFYGPTNEKLFF
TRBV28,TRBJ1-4,CASSFWTGVNEKLFF
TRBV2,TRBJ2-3,CASSDWSGGVMNTQYF
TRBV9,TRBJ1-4,CASSSRGSTNEKLFF
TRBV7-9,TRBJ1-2,CASSFTGGYGYTF
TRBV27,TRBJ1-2,CASSLGGQSNYGYTF
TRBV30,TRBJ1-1,CAGTTGTANTEAFF
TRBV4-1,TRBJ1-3,CASSQDPRDSSSGNTIYF
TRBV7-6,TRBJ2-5,CASSTQENQYF
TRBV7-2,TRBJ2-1,CASSSTGGAGNEQFF
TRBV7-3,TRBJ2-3,CASSLGQATDTQYF
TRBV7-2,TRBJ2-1,CASSPGPTNNEQFF
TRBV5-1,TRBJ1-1,CASSLATAPEAFF
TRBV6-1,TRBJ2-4,CASSQPENIQYF
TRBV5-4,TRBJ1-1,CASRYTGKNTEAFF
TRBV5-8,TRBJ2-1,CASSYQAQFF
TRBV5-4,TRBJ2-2,CASSWGQGTGELFF
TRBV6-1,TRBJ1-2,CASGGSNYGYTF
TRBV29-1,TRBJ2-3,CSASGRTTDTQYF
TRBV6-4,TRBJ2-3,CASSDSTGRDTQYF
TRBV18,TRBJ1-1,CASSPTGVNTEAFF
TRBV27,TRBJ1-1,CASSSHRVGNTEAFF
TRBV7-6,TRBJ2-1,CASSPAGAETEQFF
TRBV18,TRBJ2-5,CASSLFEVQETQYF
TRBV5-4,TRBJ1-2,CASSPNPDGVGYTF
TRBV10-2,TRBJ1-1,CASNGGGNTEAFF
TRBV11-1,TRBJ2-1,CASSFGTVDEQFF
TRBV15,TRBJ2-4,CATSRAVRGTKNIQYF
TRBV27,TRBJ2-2,CASRDLAGGLNTGELFF
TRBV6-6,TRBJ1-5,CASGPNSNQPQHF
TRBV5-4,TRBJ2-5,CASSLAGVAETQYF
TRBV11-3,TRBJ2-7,CASSHTQGAGEQYF
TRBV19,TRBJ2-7,CASSIGLADYEQYF
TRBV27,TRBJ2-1,CASSLSKNEQFF
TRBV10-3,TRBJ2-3,CAISDNQGPDTQYF
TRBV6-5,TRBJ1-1,CASRRQGNTEAFF
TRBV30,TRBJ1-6,CAWSGTAVNSPLHF